One sample yielded the 27 T cell receptor beta chains listed below, sequenced in a study of T cells in Graves' hyperthyroidism and ophthalmopathy. Authors of the study amplified TCR beta CDR3 regions from RNA transcripts. First-round RT-PCR of the TCR CDR3 relied on the HTBI primer set. TCRdb processed the multiplex PCR reads anew with MiXCR; each CDR3 protein has one entry. Among some 320,000 distinct CDR3 sequences listed, 12% to 15% were seen once. The sequenced sample was blood. The receptors originated from a woman aged 35 to 49 with Graves' ophthalmopathy.

Many counts were recorded for this clonotype. The rearrangement links TRBV28 to TRBJ2-7; D gene unclear. The V end was cut by 2 bases, the J end by 5 bases, with 13 bases between. CDR3 length: 14 residues. Germline CDR1 MDHEN, CDR2 SYDVKM. In DNA, the CDR3 is TGTGCCAGCAGTTTAACGGGTTCCGCCAACGAGCAGTACTTC. Translation gives CASSLTGSANEQYF.

The sample holds a few counts of this clonotype. A much larger clone differs by one base, so this may be a read error. The chain employs TRBV7-8 and TRBJ1-1; D not certain. This CDR3 comprises 16 residues. Germline V lookup: CDR1 SGHVS, CDR2 FQNEAQ. Trimming took off 4 bases at V and 1 base at J, with 16 bases between the two ends. CDR3 region: CASSSGTGGRNTEAFF. The CDR3 DNA reads as TGTGCCAGCAGCTCCGGAACGGGTGGGAGGAACACTGAAGCTTTCTTT.

The J gene is TRBJ2-7, the V gene TRBV20-1, with 9 bases aligning to TRBD1. Germline V gene lookup returns CDR1 DFQATT and CDR2 SNEGSKA (reference sequence). The length of the CDR3 is 14 residues. With V trimmed by 6 bases and J by 2 bases, 8 bases remained unmatched. The CDR3 nucleotides are TGCAGTGCCCACCGGGACAGGGAGCCCTACGAGCAGTACTTC. Encoded protein: CSAHRDREPYEQYF.

The V and J genes are TRBV19 and TRBJ1-4; 7 nucleotides align to TRBD1. The CDR3 is 16 amino acids. CDR1 is LNHDA, CDR2 SQIVND, per germline (reference sequence). V lost 1 base to trimming and J lost 12 bases; unmatched junction nucleotides: 14. The CDR3 loop reads CASSIVLGQTLKELFF. In DNA form, the CDR3 reads TGTGCCAGTAGTATAGTGCTGGGACAGACCCTTAAAGAACTGTTTTTT.

This chain connects TRBV11-2 to TRBJ2-7; D might be TRBD1 (5 bases). The V end lost 4 bases, the J end lost 2 bases, and 12 bases lay between the germline ends. Germline V gene data show CDR1 as SGHAT and CDR2 as FQNNGV. The CDR3 extends over 14 amino acids. This CDR3 reads CASSSYRSPYEQYF. The CDR3 region has the DNA TGTGCCAGCAGCTCCTACAGGAGCCCCTACGAGCAGTACTTC.

V gene TRBV5-5 combines with J gene TRBJ1-3, with D perhaps TRBD1 (5 bases). This CDR3 contains 16 residues. Germline assignment: CDR1 SGHKS and CDR2 YYEKEE (reference sequence). Trimming stripped 1 base from V and 0 bases from J, with 11 bases between. The CDR3 DNA reads TGTGCCAGCAGCTTGACCCCAGGGAGCTCTGGAAACACCATATATTTT. It specifies CASSLTPGSSGNTIYF.

This clonotype was observed many times. The chain uses TRBV3-1 and TRBJ2-1; possible D gene TRBD2, 6 bases. CDR3 size: 15 residues. V lost 3 bases to trimming and J lost 7 bases, with 16 bases between them. CDR1 is LGHDT and CDR2 is YNNKEL in the germline V gene (reference sequence). The CDR3 bases are TGTGCCAGCAGCCATCCGTCGGGCGGGAAGAATGAGCAGTTCTTC. Translating it yields CASSHPSGGKNEQFF.

This clonotype was seen a handful of times. The chain uses TRBV7-2 and TRBJ2-1; D not resolved. Trimming shortened V by 0 bases and J by 9 bases, and 12 bases separated the two germline ends. Germline values: CDR1 SGHTA, CDR2 FQGNSA. This CDR3 comprises 14 residues. The CDR3 here is CASSLAPQAIEQFF. The DNA of the CDR3 is TGTGCCAGCAGCTTAGCCCCCCAGGCCATTGAGCAGTTCTTC.

This clonotype was counted at least ten times. This rearrangement joins TRBV2 to TRBJ1-1; 8 nucleotides line up with TRBD1. The germline V gene encodes CDR1 SNHLY and CDR2 FYNNEI. This CDR3 is built from 13 residues. Trimming at V came to 5 bases and at J to 8 bases, leaving 7 bases not matched to a gene. CDR3 nucleotides: TGTGCCAGCAGTAACAGGGGGGACGGAGAAGCTTTCTTT. Amino acid sequence: CASSNRGDGEAFF.

This clonotype was observed many times. The rearrangement uses TRBV10-3 and TRBJ2-5; 7 positions match TRBD2. The V segment lost 4 bases and the J segment 3 bases; nucleotides outside the gene matches: 8. Germline values: CDR1 ENHRY, CDR2 SYGVKD. The CDR3 contains 15 residues. The CDR3 DNA sequence: TGTGCCATCAGTGCGCGGGGGAAGACCGAAGAGACCCAGTACTTC. Translated, it gives CAISARGKTEETQYF.

The V and J genes are TRBV4-1 and TRBJ2-5, with 9 bases that match TRBD2. Trimming at V came to 1 base and at J to 4 bases, leaving 7 bases not matched to a gene. The CDR3 runs 16 residues. The germline CDR1 and CDR2 sequences are MGHRA and YSYEKL. The CDR3 reads CASSQGLAGWLETQYF. In DNA form, the CDR3 reads TGCGCCAGCAGCCAAGGCCTAGCGGGGTGGTTAGAGACCCAGTACTTC.

In this sample, this clonotype turned up a few times. This may come from a read error, since a much larger clone is one base off. The rearrangement uses TRBV27 and TRBJ2-6, with D uncertain. CDR3 length: 14 amino acids. The ends were cut back, 5 bases at V and 0 bases at J, with 5 bases in the middle. CDR1 and CDR2 (germline): MNHEY, SMNVEV (reference sequence). The CDR3 protein is CASSGLSGANVLTF. Written as DNA, the CDR3 is TGTGCCAGCAGTGGCCTCTCTGGGGCCAACGTCCTGACTTTC.

This clonotype has more than one count but fewer than ten. The chain recombines TRBV19 with TRBJ1-5, with D possibly matching TRBD1 (5 bases). V was trimmed by 6 bases and J by 0 bases, leaving 15 bases between them. In germline, CDR1 is LNHDA, CDR2 SQIVND (reference sequence). This CDR3 contains 16 residues. The DNA of the CDR3 is TGTGCCAGTAGGACAGCCTCGACACGTAGCAATCAGCCCCAGCATTTT. It codes for CASRTASTRSNQPQHF.

This clonotype was observed many times. The chain uses TRBV12-3 or TRBV12-4 and TRBJ2-4; the D gene is possibly TRBD2 (6 bases). CDR3 size: 16 residues. V was trimmed by 3 bases and J by 2 bases, leaving 14 bases between them. In DNA, the CDR3 is TGTGCCAGCAGTTTCGGCGGGATAGTAACCAAAAACATTCAGTACTTC. This sequence encodes CASSFGGIVTKNIQYF.

The gene calls are TRBV3-1 and TRBJ2-7, with TRBD2 identical over 7 bases. CDR1 LGHDT and CDR2 YNNKEL come from the germline V gene (reference sequence). V lost 1 base to trimming and J lost 3 bases; unmatched junction nucleotides: 6. The CDR3 has 15 amino acids. CDR3 nucleotide sequence: TGTGCCAGCAGCCAAGGGTCTAGCGGCCACTACGAGCAGTACTTC. Its translation is CASSQGSSGHYEQYF.

At least ten counts were recorded for this clonotype. The chain recombines TRBV6-5 with TRBJ2-2, with D possibly being TRBD2 (6 bases). The length of the CDR3 is 14 residues. The germline gives CDR1 MNHEY, CDR2 SVGAGI. The V gene lost 0 bases and the J gene lost 6 bases, with 8 bases spanning the gap. CDR3 in amino acids: CASSYSGSAGELFF. The CDR3 DNA is TGTGCCAGCAGTTACTCCGGGAGCGCCGGGGAGCTGTTTTTT.

The gene calls are TRBV18 and TRBJ2-1, with D maybe TRBD2 (6 bases). CDR3 length: 13 residues. V lost 6 bases, J lost 10 bases, and 16 bases lay in between. CDR1 is KGHSH and CDR2 is LQKENI in the germline V gene. CDR3 residues: CASSRGYAGEQFF. As DNA, the CDR3 is TGTGCCAGCTCTCGAGGCTACGCGGGGGAGCAGTTCTTC.

The V and J genes are TRBV5-1 and TRBJ1-1, with 7 bases fitting TRBD1. The CDR3 totals 16 residues. Germline loops: CDR1 SGHRS, CDR2 YFSETQ. Trimming at V came to 4 bases and at J to 1 base, leaving 10 bases not matched to a gene. The DNA of the CDR3 is TGCGCCAGCAGCGCAAGACAGGGAGGGACGAACACTGAAGCTTTCTTT. Translation: CASSARQGGTNTEAFF.

The CDR3 loop is CASSSGRTSGGAFKTQYF. The CDR3 nucleotides read TGTGCCAGCAGCTCGGGACGGACTAGCGGGGGGGCCTTTAAGACCCAGTACTTC. This chain links TRBV12-3 or TRBV12-4 with TRBJ2-5; 15 bases line up with TRBD2. Trimming cost V 6 bases and J 6 bases; bases outside gene matches: 14. The CDR3 length is 18 residues.

This clonotype was counted many times. The chain uses TRBV29-1 and TRBJ1-5, with D hard to call. Germline values: CDR1 SQVTM, CDR2 ANQGSEA. The CDR3 spans 13 residues. V was clipped by 4 bases and J by 4 bases, with 11 bases between them. CDR3 DNA: TGCAGCGTTGGACCTGACCGGAATCAGCCCCAGCATTTT. Translated, it gives CSVGPDRNQPQHF.

This clonotype is termed medium-sized. This sequence joins TRBV27 and TRBJ2-1; TRBD2 matches at 14 bases. J lost 4 bases, V lost 5 bases, and 7 bases had no gene match. This CDR3 is built from 17 residues. Germline V gene sequence: CDR1 MNHEY, CDR2 SMNVEV (reference sequence). CDR3 residues: CASSQGTSGSSYNEQFF. In nucleotides, the CDR3 is TGTGCCAGCAGTCAGGGGACTAGCGGGAGCTCATACAATGAGCAGTTCTTC.

This clonotype was seen repeatedly, ten times or more. The chain combines TRBV6-1 with TRBJ1-1, with D perhaps TRBD1 (5 bases). This CDR3 region has 14 residues. Per germline, CDR1 MNHNS and CDR2 SASEGT. The V end lost 6 bases, the J end lost 1 base, and 12 bases lay between the germline ends. The CDR3 loop reads CASSPFGGNTEAFF. The CDR3 nucleotides read TGTGCCAGCAGCCCATTCGGGGGGAACACTGAAGCTTTCTTT.

The sample holds a few counts of this clonotype. The genes are TRBV19 and TRBJ2-2; D is possibly TRBD1 (6 bases). Germline V gene lookup returns CDR1 LNHDA and CDR2 SQIVND (reference sequence). The CDR3 loop spans 13 amino acids. Trimming left V 8 bases short and J 5 bases short, with 12 bases between. DNA of the CDR3: TGTGCCAGTGAAACAGGGTGGACCGGGGAGCTGTTTTTT. The encoded protein is CASETGWTGELFF.

This clonotype was recorded many times. The V call is TRBV24-1, the J call TRBJ2-1, with 9 positions matching TRBD1. The CDR3 loop spans 15 amino acids. With V trimmed by 3 bases and J by 9 bases, 8 bases remained unmatched. Germline CDR1 KGHDR, CDR2 SFDVKD. CDR3 sequence (DNA): TGTGCCACCAGTGATACCGGGACAGGGAGGGGTGAGCAGTTCTTC. It codes for CATSDTGTGRGEQFF.

As concerns this clonotype: Mismatch with germline at one junction end may stem from a read error. The gene calls are TRBV7-3 and TRBJ1-5; D ambiguous. From germline, CDR1 is SGHTA and CDR2 FQGTGA. CDR3 length: 13 amino acids. CDR3 loop: CASSQQMNQLQHF. The CDR3 DNA sequence: TGTGCCAGCAGCCAACAAATGAATCAGCTCCAGCATTTT.

At least ten counts were recorded for this clonotype. V gene TRBV12-3 or TRBV12-4 combines with J gene TRBJ2-3, with 12 bases aligning to TRBD2. Unmatched junction bases numbered 6, after V lost 5 bases and J lost 6 bases. This CDR3 comprises 15 residues. CDR3 amino acids: CASSILAGGPDTQYF. CDR3 DNA: TGTGCCAGCAGTATACTAGCGGGGGGACCCGATACGCAGTATTTT.

This clonotype occurred many times. CDR3 sequence reads: CSALPPGPTADTQYF. In nucleotides, the CDR3 is TGCAGTGCCCTTCCCCCGGGACCTACCGCAGATACGCAGTATTTT. This sequence joins TRBV20-1 and TRBJ2-3; possibly TRBD1 or TRBD2 for D (5 bases each). Per the germline V gene, CDR1 is DFQATT and CDR2 is SNEGSKA (reference sequence). This CDR3 region has 15 residues. V was trimmed by 6 bases and J by 4 bases, leaving 20 bases between them.